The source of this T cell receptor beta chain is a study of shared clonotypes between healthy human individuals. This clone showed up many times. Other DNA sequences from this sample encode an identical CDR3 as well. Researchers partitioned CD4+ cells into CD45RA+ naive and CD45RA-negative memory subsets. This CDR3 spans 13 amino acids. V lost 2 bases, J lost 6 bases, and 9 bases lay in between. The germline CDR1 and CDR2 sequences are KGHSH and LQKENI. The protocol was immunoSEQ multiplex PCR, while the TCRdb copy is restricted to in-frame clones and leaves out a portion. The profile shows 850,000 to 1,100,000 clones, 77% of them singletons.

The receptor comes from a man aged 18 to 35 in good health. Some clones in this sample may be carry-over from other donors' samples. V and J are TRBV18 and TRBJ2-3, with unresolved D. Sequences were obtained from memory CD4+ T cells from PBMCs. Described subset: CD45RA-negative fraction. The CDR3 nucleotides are TGTGCCAGCTCACCAGGGGTCGGGGATACGCAGTATTTT. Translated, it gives CASSPGVGDTQYF.